A single sample is the source of the 20 T cell receptor beta chains below, sequenced in a study of blood T cell repertoires in COVID-19. Sequenced by immunoSEQ multiplex PCR; TCRdb stores in-frame clones only, minus some. The data hold under 45,000 clones, with just under 90% observed a single time. The source material was peripheral blood. The receptors stem from a man in his forties with COVID-19, enrolled during active disease.

The rearrangement joins TRBV29-1 to TRBJ2-7; no clear D gene. Trimming took off 6 bases at V and 3 bases at J, with 9 bases between the two ends. Germline CDR1 is SQVTM and CDR2 is ANQGSEA. This CDR3 has 11 residues. The CDR3 is CSVLGGYEQYF. CDR3 coding DNA: TGCAGCGTCCTTGGCGGCTACGAGCAGTACTTC.

The chain carries TRBV5-1 and TRBJ2-7; 8 nucleotides align to TRBD1. The CDR3 is 13 amino acids. Germline values: CDR1 SGHRS, CDR2 YFSETQ. The V gene end was trimmed by 4 bases and the J gene end by 3 bases; junction bases not matched to a gene: 3. The CDR3 is CASSTGQGYEQYF. The CDR3 nucleotides read TGCGCCAGCAGCACAGGACAGGGCTACGAGCAGTACTTC.

The chain recombines TRBV5-4 with TRBJ2-5, with 8 positions matching TRBD2. Germline trimming cut 0 bases from V and 0 bases from J; bases unmatched to any gene: 1. The CDR3 is 15 amino acids. Germline V lookup: CDR1 SGHNT, CDR2 YYREEE (reference sequence). CDR3 protein: CASSLASGYQETQYF. The CDR3 region has the DNA TGTGCCAGCAGCTTGGCTAGCGGGTACCAAGAGACCCAGTACTTC.

The chain links TRBV6-5 to TRBJ1-4; 9 nucleotides line up with TRBD1. Germline values: CDR1 MNHEY, CDR2 SVGAGI. The length of the CDR3 is 14 residues. J lost 3 bases, V lost 6 bases, and 2 bases had no gene match. The chain's CDR3 is CASSRQGANEKLFF. The DNA for the CDR3 is TGTGCCAGCAGCCGACAGGGGGCTAATGAAAAACTGTTTTTT.

This chain connects TRBV28 to TRBJ1-5; tentatively, D is TRBD1 (5 bases). Germline V gene sequence: CDR1 MDHEN, CDR2 SYDVKM. CDR3 length: 12 amino acids. Trimming left V 7 bases short and J 4 bases short, with 8 bases between. The CDR3 is CASKTVNQPQHF. The CDR3 DNA reads TGTGCCAGCAAGACAGTTAATCAGCCCCAGCATTTT.

The chain uses TRBV9 and TRBJ1-5, with a possible D match to TRBD1 (5 bases). V lost 0 bases, J lost 11 bases, and 15 bases lay in between. Germline loops: CDR1 SGDLS, CDR2 YYNGEE. The CDR3 length is 14 residues. In DNA, the CDR3 is TGTGCCAGCAGCGTAGGGGGCAGGGCGGGGGCCCAGCATTTT. Amino acid sequence: CASSVGGRAGAQHF.

The gene calls are TRBV7-9 and TRBJ1-5; a possible D gene is TRBD1 (6 bases). CDR3 length: 14 amino acids. Trimming removed 3 bases from V and 3 bases from J, with 9 bases in between. Germline assignment: CDR1 SEHNR and CDR2 FQNEAQ (reference sequence). The CDR3 DNA is TGTGCCAGCAGCTTGTCAGGGGACAATCAGCCCCAGCATTTT. Its protein product is CASSLSGDNQPQHF.

The chain recombines TRBV5-1 with TRBJ2-5, with unresolved D. The germline gives CDR1 SGHRS, CDR2 YFSETQ. The CDR3 consists of 13 residues. Trimming shortened V by 2 bases and J by 5 bases, and 10 bases separated the two germline ends. The CDR3 sequence: CASSFPPEETQYF. The DNA for the CDR3 is TGCGCCAGCAGCTTCCCGCCGGAGGAGACCCAGTACTTC.

Only one count was recorded for this clone. This sequence joins TRBV9 and TRBJ2-6; 11 positions match TRBD2. Germline V gives CDR1 SGDLS, CDR2 YYNGEE. This CDR3 is built from 19 residues. V shed 3 bases, J shed 4 bases, and the junction held 12 bases outside the gene matches. The CDR3 region is CASSGRGVAGGTGANVLTF. CDR3 sequence (DNA): TGTGCCAGCAGCGGCCGCGGGGTAGCGGGAGGGACCGGGGCCAACGTCCTGACTTTC.

CDR3 in amino acids: CASSDPWQTYEQYF. As DNA, the CDR3 is TGTGCCAGCAGTGACCCATGGCAGACCTACGAGCAGTACTTC. The chain carries TRBV25-1 and TRBJ2-7; no definite D call. The ends were cut back, 3 bases at V and 2 bases at J, with 11 bases in the middle. Germline V lookup: CDR1 MGHDK, CDR2 SYGVNS. The CDR3 is made up of 14 amino acids.

This clone was observed a few times. In the same sample, other DNA sequences code for this CDR3. For the CDR3, the DNA is TGCGCCAGCAGCCGCTCGACAGGGACCCTCACAGATACGCAGTATTTT. Protein sequence: CASSRSTGTLTDTQYF. This chain joins TRBV4-1 and TRBJ2-3; TRBD1 aligns across 7 bases. Trimming took 4 bases from V and 2 from J; bases not matched to a gene: 9. The CDR3 loop spans 16 amino acids. The V gene's germline CDR1 is MGHRA and CDR2 YSYEKL.

The chain recombines TRBV4-1 with TRBJ2-3; a possible D gene is TRBD1 (6 bases). Trimming removed 1 base at V and 4 bases at J, with 9 bases between. The CDR3 is made up of 14 amino acids. Per the germline V gene, CDR1 is MGHRA and CDR2 is YSYEKL. CDR3 coding DNA: TGCGCCAGCAGCCAAGTACAGGGTCCAGATACGCAGTATTTT. It is translated as CASSQVQGPDTQYF.

The chain is built from TRBV6-5 and TRBJ2-1; D not resolved. Trimming pared 7 bases from V and 0 bases from J, leaving 7 bases between. Germline lookup yields CDR1 MNHEY and CDR2 SVGAGI. The CDR3 has 13 amino acids. CDR3 nucleotides: TGTGCCAGCACTCTGAGCTCCTACAATGAGCAGTTCTTC. It codes for CASTLSSYNEQFF.

This clone was counted a few times. This rearrangement joins TRBV29-1 to TRBJ2-7; 9 positions match TRBD2. CDR3 length: 12 residues. Germline CDR1 is SQVTM and CDR2 is ANQGSEA. J gave up 6 bases and V 6 bases, and 6 bases lay outside the gene matches. Written as DNA, the CDR3 is TGCAGCGTAAATCTAGCGGGGCGCGAGCAGTACTTC. Its protein product is CSVNLAGREQYF.

The rearrangement joins TRBV28 to TRBJ1-3; 8 bases match TRBD1. Looked up from germline, CDR1 is MDHEN and CDR2 is SYDVKM. This CDR3 is built from 17 residues. The V segment lost 6 bases and the J segment 1 base; nucleotides outside the gene matches: 11. The CDR3 sequence is CASRPPIGQGSGNTIYF. The CDR3 nucleotides are TGTGCCAGCAGACCGCCGATCGGACAGGGTTCTGGAAACACCATATATTTT.

The J gene is TRBJ2-3, the V gene TRBV6-5, with D perhaps TRBD2 (6 bases). The V end lost 8 bases, the J end lost 4 bases, and 13 bases lay between the germline ends. CDR3 size: 13 residues. The germline CDR1 and CDR2 sequences are MNHEY and SVGAGI. The CDR3 here is CASAAGSSDTQYF. CDR3 in DNA: TGTGCCAGCGCGGCGGGGTCCTCAGATACGCAGTATTTT.

The rearrangement links TRBV30 to TRBJ1-2; the D is unclear. From germline, CDR1 is GTSNPN and CDR2 SVGIG (reference sequence). The ends were cut back, 1 base at V and 1 base at J, with 16 bases in the middle. The CDR3 has 16 residues. CDR3 DNA sequence: TGTGCCTGGAGTGACTTCAGCGGAGTTTTTAACTATGGCTACACCTTC. It encodes CAWSDFSGVFNYGYTF.

The V call is TRBV30, the J call TRBJ1-6, with 9 bases aligning to TRBD1. Unmatched junction bases numbered 10, after V lost 3 bases and J lost 10 bases. From germline, CDR1 is GTSNPN and CDR2 SVGIG (reference sequence). The CDR3 covers 15 residues. The CDR3 DNA follows: TGTGCCTGGAGGCCCTCGGACAGGGGAGTCTCACCCCTCCACTTT. Amino acids: CAWRPSDRGVSPLHF.

This clone was seen a single time. The V call is TRBV4-2, the J call TRBJ2-3, with 7 bases lining up with TRBD2. The V and J ends lost 1 base and 6 bases, in that order; junction bases with no gene match: 7. The CDR3 runs to 15 residues. Germline CDR1 is LGHNA and CDR2 is YNFKEQ. CDR3 in DNA: TGTGCCAGCAGCCAAGCTGCGGGGGTGCGGGATACGCAGTATTTT. The encoded protein is CASSQAAGVRDTQYF.

The genes are TRBV27 and TRBJ2-1; no clear D. From germline, CDR1 is MNHEY and CDR2 SMNVEV (reference sequence). The germline V and J ends were trimmed by 7 bases and 10 bases, with 11 bases remaining between them. The CDR3 contains 11 residues. The chain's CDR3 is CASTGLVEQFF. The DNA for the CDR3 is TGTGCCAGCACCGGGTTGGTGGAGCAGTTCTTC.